These T cell receptor beta chains were read from a single sample in a study of cytomegalovirus exposure and HLA in healthy donors. Some clones are missing from TCRdb's copy, which holds only in-frame ones; the method was immunoSEQ multiplex PCR. This repertoire shows roughly 150,000 clones, 65% to 80% found once; its top ten account for 1.5% to 2%. The sequencing sample was made of PBMCs. Receptors were obtained from a woman in her forties in good health and CMV-seronegative. Each CDR3 is given with its conserved first and last residue. D genes are given only for firm matches. Clone sizes are given selectively: once, few, many, or a class where the clone is expanded.

CDR3 DNA	CDR3 protein	clone size	D gene	V gene	J gene
TGCGCCAGCAGCCTCTCCCCGGACAGGAACCTCTACGAGCAGTACTTC	CASSLSPDRNLYEQYF	.	TRBD1	TRBV5-1	TRBJ2-7
TGCGCCAGCAGCCAAGACACAGGTCGGGGGTGGCCCCAGCATTTT	CASSQDTGRGWPQHF	.	.	TRBV4-1	TRBJ1-5
TGTGCCAGCAGCTTAGGAGAGGGACTAATTCAGTACTTC	CASSLGEGLIQYF	once	TRBD2	TRBV7-2	TRBJ2-5
TGTGCCAGCAGTTACACAGGGGGTAACTATGGCTACACCTTC	CASSYTGGNYGYTF	.	TRBD1	TRBV6-6	TRBJ1-2
TGTGCCAGCAGCGTACGGGACTTTTCCTACGAGCAGTACTTC	CASSVRDFSYEQYF	.	.	TRBV9	TRBJ2-7
TGCGCCAGCAGCTCCGCACAGGGGGCCGGGGAGCTGTTTTTT	CASSSAQGAGELFF	once	TRBD1	TRBV5-1	TRBJ2-2
TGCGCCAGCAGCTTGGTAGCGGGAGTGGGTACCGGGGAGCTGTTTTTT	CASSLVAGVGTGELFF	.	TRBD2	TRBV5-1	TRBJ2-2
TGTGCCAGCAGCCCTTTACCAGGGATCCCCTACAATGAGCAGTTCTTC	CASSPLPGIPYNEQFF	.	.	TRBV11-2	TRBJ2-1
TGTGCCAGCAGCTTCGCGACAGTTGAAGCTTTCTTT	CASSFATVEAFF	.	.	TRBV7-8	TRBJ1-1
TGTGCCAGCAGCTTCGGGACACCCCAAACTGAAGCTTTCTTT	CASSFGTPQTEAFF	few	.	TRBV5-4	TRBJ1-1
TGTGCCAGTATTCCGACGGGGACTTGGGGCACCGGGGAGCTGTTTTTT	CASIPTGTWGTGELFF	.	.	TRBV19	TRBJ2-2
TGTGCCAGCAGTTTCTTGGGACAGGGAAACTCCTACGAGCAGTACTTC	CASSFLGQGNSYEQYF	few	TRBD1	TRBV28	TRBJ2-7
TGTGCCAGCTCACTGGACAGGATGAAGGAAAAACTGTTTTTT	CASSLDRMKEKLFF	.	TRBD1	TRBV18	TRBJ1-4
TGTGCCAGCAGCGTAGCTGTAGGGGGCTACGAGCAGTACTTC	CASSVAVGGYEQYF	once	.	TRBV9	TRBJ2-7
TGTGCCAGCGGGACAGGGGCCACAGATACGCAGTATTTT	CASGTGATDTQYF	.	TRBD1	TRBV6-5	TRBJ2-3
TGTGCCAGAAGCTTGGCCATTCGGCAGGGTTTAGACTATGGCTACACCTTC	CARSLAIRQGLDYGYTF	.	.	TRBV5-3	TRBJ1-2
TGCAGCGTAGCTGCGGGGTTCTACAATGAGCAGTTCTTC	CSVAAGFYNEQFF	.	.	TRBV29-1	TRBJ2-1
TGTGCCAGCAGCTGGGACAGGGGGACTGAAGCTTTCTTT	CASSWDRGTEAFF	.	TRBD1	TRBV5-6	TRBJ1-1
TGTGCCAGCAGCTTAGTGGGACAGGGCAGCACTGAAGCTTTCTTT	CASSLVGQGSTEAFF	.	TRBD1	TRBV7-6	TRBJ1-1
TGTGCCAGCAGCCAAAACAGGGGAGGCTACACCTTC	CASSQNRGGYTF	.	TRBD1	TRBV13	TRBJ1-2
TGTGCCAGCAATTGGCAGGGAGGGGACGAGCAGTACTTC	CASNWQGGDEQYF	.	TRBD2	TRBV6-1	TRBJ2-7